The sequence of this T cell receptor (beta chain) was determined in a study of T-cell memory formation after mild COVID-19. Study-wide findings and caveats: Nothing showed for sure that second-wave clones peaking on day 37 were SARS-CoV-2 specific. The study found contracting CD4+ clones mainly in CM and EM and contracting CD8+ clones in EMRA. A second wave expanding day 15 to 37 was CD4+-biased; contracting clones were balanced.

With respect to this clonotype: The antigen is undetermined.

TCR alpha and TCR beta cDNA libraries with sample barcodes and UMIs came from 5'RACE using constant-segment primers. TCRdb passed the 5' RACE reads through MiXCR, listing each CDR3 protein once. The profile shows roughly 610,000 distinct CDR3 sequences, roughly a sixth of them singletons. The sequence came from an adult woman who had mild COVID-19 (a few samples of this study predate the infection). Cell type and time point are not known. Input material: PBMCs or a T cell subset sorted from them (not recorded which).

This CDR3 reads CASSLEGSPLHF. CDR3 sequence (DNA): TGCGCCAGCAGCTTGGAGGGCTCACCCCTCCACTTT. This chain joins TRBV5-1 and TRBJ1-6, with D unresolved. V was pared by 0 bases and J by 10 bases, with 5 bases between. The germline gives CDR1 SGHRS, CDR2 YFSETQ. This CDR3 region has 12 residues.